The clone carrying this T cell receptor (beta chain) was seen ten or more times. Its cognate antigen is unknown. TCRdb re-called the 5' RACE reads with MiXCR, one entry per CDR3 protein. Seen here are a few hundred thousand distinct CDR3 sequences, approximately 4% observed once, and the top ten hold 20% to 25%. This record belongs to a study of T cells after yellow fever vaccination. Study-wide findings and caveats: Abundant clonotypes from the bulk population could get into FACS-sorted repertoires as contaminants.

The trim removed 5 bases at V and 0 bases at J, leaving 6 bases unmatched. Germline assignment: CDR1 MNHEY and CDR2 SVGAGI. This CDR3 spans 15 amino acids. The starting material was PBMCs, obtained 5 days after the yellow fever booster vaccination. J is TRBJ1-2 and V is TRBV6-5; 7 bases match TRBD1. This sequence was found in a man between 18 and 35 years old who received the YFV17D yellow fever vaccine. This chain's CDR3 is CASSASGQPNYGYTF. CDR3 nucleotide sequence: TGTGCCAGCAGTGCCTCGGGACAGCCTAACTATGGCTACACCTTC.